A single T cell receptor (beta chain) is shown here with its context. The CDR3 runs to 14 residues. CDR1 and CDR2 from the germline V gene are SGDLS and YYNGEE. Trimming removed 4 bases from V and 1 base from J, with 11 bases in between. This sample is part of a study of T cell changes during pregnancy in multiple sclerosis. Clones were read by immunoSEQ multiplex PCR, and TCRdb kept only the in-frame ones, dropping some. The sample holds some 76,000 clones, around nine tenths seen once. This rearrangement joins TRBV9 to TRBJ1-1, with D possibly matching TRBD1 (6 bases). The material sequenced was CD4+ T cells from peripheral blood mononuclear cells, taken after pregnancy. This receptor was taken from a female donor with multiple sclerosis, enrolled in a pregnancy study. The CDR3 DNA is TGTGCCAGCAGCCCCCGGGACAAGAACACTGAAGCTTTCTTT. This sequence encodes CASSPRDKNTEAFF.